This TCR beta chain was sequenced during a study of T cell responses to AZD1222 COVID-19 vaccine. Profiling relied on immunoSEQ multiplex PCR, and the TCRdb table lists in-frame clones only, not all of them. The repertoire consists of roughly 140,000 clones, with 91% occurring once and the leading ten covering 4% to 6%. Regarding the study as a whole: Mapped onto spike, vaccine-associated CD4 TCRs spanned it and were dominant at 160-218 and 743-854. The breadth and depth of Spike-specific TCRs increased once two AZD1222 doses had been given. Clonal diversity may have been underestimated in mostly white British donors. Only 6 or 7 AZD1222 recipients tested seropositive at baseline.

CDR1 is SGHNT and CDR2 is YENEEA in the germline V gene. This CDR3 comprises 16 residues. Trimming cost V 4 bases and J 0 bases; bases outside gene matches: 4. Notes on this clone: Its antigen is not identified.

The source of this sequence is an adult in good health. The material sequenced was peripheral blood, taken on day 0 of AZD1222 vaccination. The gene calls are TRBV11-3 and TRBJ1-1; 11 nucleotides match TRBD1. The CDR3 loop is CASSSGQGGVNTEAFF. The CDR3 DNA reads as TGTGCCAGCAGCTCGGGACAGGGGGGAGTGAACACTGAAGCTTTCTTT.